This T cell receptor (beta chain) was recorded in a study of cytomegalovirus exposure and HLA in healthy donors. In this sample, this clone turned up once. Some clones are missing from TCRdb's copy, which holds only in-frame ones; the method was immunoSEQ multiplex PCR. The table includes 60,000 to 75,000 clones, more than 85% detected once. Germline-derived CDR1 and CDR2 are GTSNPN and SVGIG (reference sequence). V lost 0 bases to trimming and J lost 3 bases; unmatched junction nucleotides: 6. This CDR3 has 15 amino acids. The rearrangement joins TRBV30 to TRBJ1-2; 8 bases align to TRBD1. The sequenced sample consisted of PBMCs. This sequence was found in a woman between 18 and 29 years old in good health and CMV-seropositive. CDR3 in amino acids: CAWSVQGGEYYGYTF. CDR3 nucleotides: TGTGCCTGGAGTGTACAGGGGGGGGAATACTATGGCTACACCTTC.